These T cell receptor beta chains were read from a single sample in a study of PD-1 blockade in classical Hodgkin lymphoma. Using immunoSEQ multiplex PCR, the repertoire was profiled, and TCRdb retains in-frame clones only, with some absent. The sample lists under 100,000 clones, approximately 83% occurring once. This specimen was peripheral blood mononuclear cells (PBMCs), taken at baseline. The receptor set was obtained from a human donor with classical Hodgkin lymphoma. Both conserved end residues are part of each CDR3. Fields, in order: clone size, V gene, CDR3 protein. Some rows have no size entry. The others give once, few or many, or a class for an expanded clone.

size: -; V: TRBV12-5; CDR3: CASGLVAGTGGGGYTF
size: few; V: TRBV5-6; CDR3: CASSSRTLWDTEAFF
size: -; V: TRBV19; CDR3: CASSIQGSYEQYF
size: few; V: TRBV6-5; CDR3: CASSATGMGQPQHF
size: -; V: TRBV7-2; CDR3: CASSRDRATGELFF
size: -; V: TRBV10-3; CDR3: CAISTGGGGPQHF
size: -; V: TRBV4-3; CDR3: CASSPRGNTEAFF
size: -; V: TRBV2; CDR3: CASSDLQPLNEQFF
size: -; V: TRBV7-9; CDR3: CASSSRRHPTGELFF
size: -; V: TRBV25-1; CDR3: CASSEGHDSGANVLTF
size: -; V: TRBV6-1; CDR3: CASSEDRGRGEQYF
size: -; V: TRBV7-2; CDR3: CASSGTHGDTQYF
size: -; V: TRBV20-1; CDR3: CSASQETQYF
size: few; V: TRBV5-1; CDR3: CASSEQGMNTEAFF
size: -; V: TRBV25-1; CDR3: CASRVGDQPQHF
size: -; V: TRBV7-2; CDR3: CASSPAGTQEFF
size: -; V: TRBV4-2; CDR3: CASSPTGGRDGYTF
size: -; V: TRBV9; CDR3: CASSVNSGSTDTQYF
size: -; V: TRBV7-2; CDR3: CASSLGVGLAYEQYF
size: -; V: TRBV14; CDR3: CASSPPQGRSGETQYF
size: -; V: TRBV5-1; CDR3: CASAGLFNEQFF
size: -; V: TRBV9; CDR3: CASSVGRDRALYEQYF
size: -; V: TRBV2; CDR3: CASRLLAGRAGELFF
size: -; V: TRBV2; CDR3: CASSGLLTGELFF
size: -; V: TRBV7-9; CDR3: CASFSPEGGLTNEQFF
size: -; V: TRBV11-2; CDR3: CASSLDRDRVYGYTF
size: -; V: TRBV10-3; CDR3: CAIGTENTGELFF
size: -; V: TRBV7-2; CDR3: CASSLVGLEITQYF
size: -; V: TRBV7-9; CDR3: CASSLAGFTEAFF
size: -; V: TRBV6-6; CDR3: CASGPRDLDGQPQHF
size: once; V: TRBV28; CDR3: CASRESGSNYGYTF
size: -; V: TRBV5-1; CDR3: CASSWFAGESETQYF
size: -; V: TRBV30; CDR3: CAWSRGQGAYEQYF
size: -; V: TRBV5-1; CDR3: CASSQSGTAGDTQYF
size: -; V: TRBV19; CDR3: CASSRDTGGNEQFF
size: -; V: TRBV2; CDR3: CASSDDGDPGYEQYF
size: -; V: TRBV5-4; CDR3: CASSLGGPSTDTQYF
size: -; V: TRBV19; CDR3: CASGTGTGPYGYTF
size: -; V: TRBV28; CDR3: CASSEGNNYGYTF
size: -; V: TRBV5-6; CDR3: CASSLTGAPWEDTQYF
size: -; V: TRBV11-2; CDR3: CASSYTGEETQYF
size: -; V: TRBV18; CDR3: CASSPAGNEAFF
size: -; V: TRBV5-5; CDR3: CASSFGQNTEAFF
size: -; V: TRBV28; CDR3: CASSLVGMGEAFF
size: once; V: TRBV15; CDR3: CATSRDASGFNQPQHF
size: few; V: TRBV30; CDR3: CAWSVLGVNTEAFF
size: -; V: TRBV21-1; CDR3: CASSTGQSNQPQHF
size: -; V: TRBV13; CDR3: CASSSLAGALTDTQYF
size: few; V: TRBV4-3; CDR3: CASSQGGLTDTQYF
size: -; V: TRBV19; CDR3: CASRRTGGAFF
size: many; V: TRBV10-3; CDR3: CAISQGGYGYTF
size: -; V: TRBV2; CDR3: CASSRDGLATNEKLFF
size: -; V: TRBV7-8; CDR3: CASSLAEGGYTF
size: -; V: TRBV11-3; CDR3: CASSALGGIRREQYF
size: -; V: TRBV14; CDR3: CASSLASGTVLREQYF
size: -; V: TRBV6-1; CDR3: CASSELTGHEQYF
size: -; V: TRBV5-4; CDR3: CASRLAGLTDTQYF
size: -; V: TRBV2; CDR3: CASSLSADTQYF